Sequencing of this T cell receptor beta chain was carried out in a study of T cell repertoires in cytomegalovirus infection. Across the whole study: Carrying CMV and the relevant HLA type showed in public TCR beta signatures.

Each CDR3 protein is one row after TCRdb ran MiXCR on the reads. Of around 270,000 distinct CDR3 sequences in the sample, roughly 9% were seen once. This clonotype was observed at least ten times. No antigen is known for it. Broader study findings: People with CMV and the relevant HLA were identified by cumulative public TCR beta family frequency.

The TCR comes from a human donor in good health (CMV status not recorded). Some clones in this sample may be carry-over from other donors' samples. The sequenced sample consisted of PBMCs.

The CDR3 protein is CASNPGQPGNTIYF. CDR3 DNA: TGTGCCAGCAACCCGGGACAGCCTGGAAACACCATATATTTT. The J gene is TRBJ1-3, the V gene TRBV12-3 or TRBV12-4; TRBD1 matches 7 bases. J lost 2 bases, V lost 7 bases, and 5 bases had no gene match. This CDR3 has 14 residues.